The entry below describes one T cell receptor (beta chain). A few counts support this clonotype. This receptor's antigen is unknown. No base qualities exist here, and no much larger clone lies one base off it. TCR alpha and beta chain libraries were amplified separately from the second PCR step onward. Donor CMV status was determined by IFNgamma production from CD4+ T cells after overnight stimulation of fresh PBMCs with CMV viral lysate. Using Miltenyi beads, CD4 T cells were first positively selected, and CD8 T cells were then positively selected from the CD4-negative fraction. After staining for CD3, CD4, CD8, CD45RA, CD27 and a live/dead dye, cells were sorted on a BD Aria II into four subsets based on CD45RA and CD27. Blood came from a few healthy volunteers, each fractionated into CD4 and CD8 T cells and then into four differentiation subsets. Around 110 ml of peripheral blood was taken from each donor, and PBMC were separated by density-gradient centrifugation on Ficoll-Paque PLUS. After sorting, cells were lysed in RLT buffer, RNA was extracted using a Qiagen RNeasy kit, and the extracted RNA was stored at -80 degrees C.

This entry comes from a study of naive and memory T cell subsets (dated by TCRdb to the late 2010s). Study-wide context: Sorted naive and memory T cell subsets from peripheral blood were analyzed in the study using a UMI-based, open-source pipeline for TCR alpha and beta sequencing. Complete agreement was observed between the functional CMV T cell responses and the IgG serology results. RNA was DNase-treated and reverse transcribed with TCR constant-region primers, mostly using SuperScript III. On the study overall, not on this receptor specifically: No ground truth was available to validate the repertoire findings for the naive and memory subsets. A power law was followed by TCR abundance, with an exponent that differed between naive and memory subsets but was consistent across the three individuals. Gini index rose and Shannon and inverse Simpson diversity fell from naive through CM, EM and EMRA in both CD4 and CD8 cells. Once error correction was done, more than 95% of naive TCR sequences showed up just once, which made the naive abundance distributions much steeper than those of the memory subsets. RNA-based TCR counts may be affected by expression changes linked to T cell activation and differentiation. Each clonotype was defined as a single alpha or beta chain sequence rather than as a paired alpha/beta receptor. A few larger clonotypes were found in naive repertoires, especially CD8, and these larger clonotypes were possibly memory cells re-expressing CD45RA.

Library preparation was by UMI-ligation and nested PCR. The beta constant-region primer was an equimolar mix of two oligonucleotides covering both TRBC1 and TRBC2. The ligated cDNA went through four rounds of PCR with nested alpha and beta constant-region primers together with the SP2 primer. T4 RNA ligase 1 ligated a single-stranded oligonucleotide carrying the SP2 primer and a 12-nucleotide UMI to the cDNA 3' end. The ligation reaction was incubated at 16°C for roughly 19-24 hours. PCR2 was typically performed as a SYBR Green qPCR and was stopped at a predetermined threshold so that over-amplification was prevented. All purifications after the first were performed with Agencourt AMPure XP magnetic beads. Library amounts were measured by Qubit and library quality was assessed on a TapeStation, where the main peak was expected at around 650 bp. Pooled libraries were sequenced on an Illumina MiSeq using v2 2x251 paired-end kits, and typically roughly 0.85-2.2 million reads were obtained per sample. Libraries were pooled at approximately 4 nM per sample, and roughly 5-8% PhiX was added to improve cluster recognition. Regarding the original processing steps: Using tag matching that tolerated one base-pair mismatch, Decombinator assigned V and J genes to FASTQ reads that had been processed by Demultiplexor. Collapsinator relied on UMIs to fix sequencing errors as well as frequency errors caused by PCR heterogeneity. TCRs were translated and CDR3s were extracted from the conserved cysteine to the FGXG phenylalanine by CDR3Translator, with non-productive sequences being flagged. Gini, Shannon entropy and inverse Simpson indices were calculated on repertoires subsampled to equal numbers of UMI-defined TCRs. Within the linear range, a power law was fitted to clonotype abundance distributions using maximum likelihood. On one naive CD8 sample, the pipeline and MIGEC gave similar UMI counts, unique TCR numbers and clonal distributions. In one analysis, naive TCRs that were also found in any memory subset of the same donor were excluded from the naive repertoire. A set of 6,000 to 8,000 CMV-associated CDR3 sequences, compiled from VDJdb and a published dataset, was used to search the repertoires. The public reads were reanalyzed by TCRdb: fastp trimming at Q25, MiXCR alignment, in-frame beta chains only. Each record represents a unique CDR3 protein, reported with the most common genes and DNA among its rows. TCRdb, not the authors, supplied the V and J calls. Within this sample are over 100,000 distinct CDR3 sequences, with roughly 15% of them counted one time only. The top ten clones comprise approximately 2.8% of the sample.

At the junction V is shortened by 1 base and J by 2 bases; bases outside the gene matches: 7. There are 16 amino acids in the CDR3, from cysteine to phenylalanine inclusive. Only the CDR3 portion is preserved as DNA: 48 bases, with reading frame beginning at the first base. Sequences SGHDN (CDR1) and FVKESK (CDR2) are obtained from the germline V gene. Sequencing was carried out using naive CD8+ T cells from blood. Explained via the paper, the cell subset or site label denotes: naive T cells, CD45RA high CD27+. This TCR was recovered from a human donor in good health. The chain is made from TRBV14 and TRBJ1-2, and 7 junctional nucleotides match TRBD1. The CDR3 in this case is CASSQATGFLNYGYTF. The nucleotides are TGTGCCAGCAGCCAAGCGACAGGGTTCTTGAACTATGGCTACACCTTC.